This is a list of T cell receptor beta chains from one sample in a study of cytomegalovirus exposure and HLA in healthy donors. Using immunoSEQ multiplex PCR, the repertoire was profiled, and TCRdb retains in-frame clones only, with some absent. The data show about 240,000 clones, with roughly four fifths seen just once and almost 8% held by the top ten. Sequencing was performed on PBMCs. The receptors originated from a woman aged 55 to 70 in good health and CMV-seropositive. Each CDR3 is given without its conserved first and last residue.

V gene	J gene	CDR3 protein
TRBV7-3	TRBJ2-7	ASSLSGLASLGLEQY
TRBV5-1	TRBJ2-1	ASPYLKQGTSGRAGSSYNEQF
TRBV27	TRBJ2-5	ASSHRPIRTDEETQY
TRBV6-1	TRBJ2-3	ASSERLADTDTQY
TRBV18	TRBJ2-1	ASSPTGATEQF
TRBV7-9	TRBJ1-2	ASSLSSGTAPGYT
TRBV6-5	TRBJ1-2	ASSQGQGNGYT
TRBV15	TRBJ2-1	ATSSRLAGGSTEQF
TRBV9	TRBJ1-3	ASSYGQDLFSGNTIY
TRBV12-5	TRBJ2-1	ASGLLDNEQF
TRBV2	TRBJ2-7	ASSEQGLPYEQY
TRBV11-2	TRBJ2-7	ASSSDYPYEQY
TRBV7-9	TRBJ1-3	SSSLAYRGAGNTIY
TRBV28	TRBJ2-7	ASITSIPGSGGYYEQY
TRBV7-3	TRBJ2-1	ASSLTAWHNEQF
TRBV13	TRBJ2-3	ASSPYWRTSRDTQY
TRBV28	TRBJ1-2	ASSARTGNYGYT
TRBV19	TRBJ2-1	ASSHPGTGLYNEQF
TRBV7-8	TRBJ2-7	ASSLNTARSYEQY
TRBV5-6	TRBJ1-1	ASSLVDRVGGTEAF
TRBV5-4	TRBJ1-2	ASSLKSGTGYGCT
TRBV5-1	TRBJ2-5	ASSLEFGSGSFQETQY
TRBV19	TRBJ2-7	ATGTSGSEQY
TRBV15	TRBJ2-7	ATSRDPGTYEQY
TRBV7-8	TRBJ1-1	ASSLAHRAETEAF
TRBV18	TRBJ1-5	ASSLGTGGQPQH
TRBV5-4	TRBJ2-7	ASSTYRLAGDPYEQY
TRBV5-1	TRBJ1-5	ASSLAPGQGINQPQH
TRBV7-8	TRBJ2-7	ASSPRTGGTSYEQY
TRBV5-1	TRBJ1-4	ASSLGQEHQKLF
TRBV7-2	TRBJ2-1	ASSPRTSGSRYEQF
TRBV6-6	TRBJ1-2	ASGRGNLDRGHYT
TRBV9	TRBJ2-1	ASSITANSYNEQF
TRBV5-1	TRBJ2-7	ASSWKLADGYEQY
TRBV18	TRBJ1-2	ASSAMGGTAYGYT